This entry describes one TCR beta chain. All recovered Cohort 3 donors got two negative PCRs, got clearance, or saw symptom resolution. Measured with immunoSEQ multiplex PCR; TCRdb has only the in-frame clones, and not every one. Seen here are some 490,000 clones, roughly nine tenths observed once, and the top ten hold around 8%. Germline assignment: CDR1 SGHKS and CDR2 YYEKEE (reference sequence). The CDR3 covers 15 residues. V lost 4 bases and J 2 bases, leaving 13 bases between the germline ends. These data originate in a study of blood T cell repertoires in COVID-19. Sequenced: PBMCs or T cells enriched from blood (not recorded which). This chain links TRBV5-5 with TRBJ2-1; no definite D call. This receptor was taken from a woman aged 55 to 70 who had recovered from COVID-19. CDR3 coding DNA: TGTGCCAGCAGCGTTCCCCCTCCCCCCTACAATGAGCAGTTCTTC. Amino acids: CASSVPPPPYNEQFF.